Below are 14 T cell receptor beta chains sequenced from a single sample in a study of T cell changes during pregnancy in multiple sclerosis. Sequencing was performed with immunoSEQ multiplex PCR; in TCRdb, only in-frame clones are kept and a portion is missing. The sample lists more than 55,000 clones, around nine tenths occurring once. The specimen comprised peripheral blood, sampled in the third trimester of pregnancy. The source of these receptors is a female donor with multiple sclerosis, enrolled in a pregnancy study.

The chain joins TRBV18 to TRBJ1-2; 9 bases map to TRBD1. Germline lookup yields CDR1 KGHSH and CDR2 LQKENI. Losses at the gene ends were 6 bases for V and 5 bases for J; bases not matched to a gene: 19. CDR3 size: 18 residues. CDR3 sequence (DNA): TGTGCCAGCTCCGAACCGGGACAGGGTGGCTTTATTTTTTATGGCTACACCTTC. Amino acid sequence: CASSEPGQGGFIFYGYTF.

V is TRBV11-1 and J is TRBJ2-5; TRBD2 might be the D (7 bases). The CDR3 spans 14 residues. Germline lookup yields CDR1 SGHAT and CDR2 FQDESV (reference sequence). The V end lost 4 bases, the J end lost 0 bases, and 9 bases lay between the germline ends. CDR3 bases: TGTGCCAGCAGCTCGGGGGGCCACCAAGAGACCCAGTACTTC. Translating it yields CASSSGGHQETQYF.

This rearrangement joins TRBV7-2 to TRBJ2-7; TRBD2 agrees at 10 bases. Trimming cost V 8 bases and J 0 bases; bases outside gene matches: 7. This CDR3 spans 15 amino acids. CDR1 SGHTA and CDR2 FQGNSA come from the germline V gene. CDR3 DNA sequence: TGTGCCAGCGGGCTAGCGGGAGTCCGCTCCTACGAGCAGTACTTC. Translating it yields CASGLAGVRSYEQYF.

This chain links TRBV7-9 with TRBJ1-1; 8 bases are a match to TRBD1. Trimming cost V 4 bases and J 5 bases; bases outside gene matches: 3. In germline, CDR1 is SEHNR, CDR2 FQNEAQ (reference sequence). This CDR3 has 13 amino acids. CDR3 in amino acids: CASSWTGRTEAFF. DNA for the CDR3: TGTGCCAGCAGCTGGACAGGGAGAACTGAAGCTTTCTTT. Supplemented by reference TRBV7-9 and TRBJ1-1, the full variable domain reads DTGVSQNPRHKITKRGQNVTFRCDPISEHNRLYWYRQTLGQGPEFLTYFQNEAQLEKSRLLSDRFSAERPKGSFSTLEIQRTEQGDSAMYLCASSWTGRTEAFFGQGTRLTVV.

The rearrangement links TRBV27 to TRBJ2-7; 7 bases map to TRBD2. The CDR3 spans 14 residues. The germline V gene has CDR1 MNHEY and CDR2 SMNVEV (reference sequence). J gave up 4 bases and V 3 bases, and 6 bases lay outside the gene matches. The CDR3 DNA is TGTGCCAGCAGTTTCCTAGCGGAGCGGTACGAGCAGTACTTC. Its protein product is CASSFLAERYEQYF.

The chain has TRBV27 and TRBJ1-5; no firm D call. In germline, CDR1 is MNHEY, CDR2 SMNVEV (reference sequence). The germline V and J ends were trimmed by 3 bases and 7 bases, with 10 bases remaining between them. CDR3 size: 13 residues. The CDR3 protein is CASSFSLGQPQHF. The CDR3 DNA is TGTGCCAGCAGTTTCTCACTAGGACAGCCCCAGCATTTT.

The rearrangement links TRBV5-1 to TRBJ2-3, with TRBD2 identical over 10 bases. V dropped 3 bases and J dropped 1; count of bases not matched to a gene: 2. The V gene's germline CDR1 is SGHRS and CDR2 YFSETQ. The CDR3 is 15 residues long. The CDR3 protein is CASSSSGGRTDTQYF. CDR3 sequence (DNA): TGCGCCAGCAGCTCTAGCGGGGGACGCACAGATACGCAGTATTTT. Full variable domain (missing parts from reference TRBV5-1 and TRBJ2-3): KAGVTQTPRYLIKTRGQQVTLSCSPISGHRSVSWYQQTPGQGLQFLFEYFSETQRNKGNFPGRFSGRQFSNSRSEMNVSTLELGDSALYLCASSSSGGRTDTQYFGPGTRLTVL.

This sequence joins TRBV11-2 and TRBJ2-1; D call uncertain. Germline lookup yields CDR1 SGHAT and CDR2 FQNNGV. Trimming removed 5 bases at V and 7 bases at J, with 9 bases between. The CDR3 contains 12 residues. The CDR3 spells CASSTHSNEQFF. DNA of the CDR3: TGTGCCAGCAGCACCCACTCGAATGAGCAGTTCTTC. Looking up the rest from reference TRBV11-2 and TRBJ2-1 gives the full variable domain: EAGVAQSPRYKIIEKRQSVAFWCNPISGHATLYWYQQILGQGPKLLIQFQNNGVVDDSQLPKDRFSAERLKGVDSTLKIQPAKLEDSAVYLCASSTHSNEQFFGPGTRLTVL.

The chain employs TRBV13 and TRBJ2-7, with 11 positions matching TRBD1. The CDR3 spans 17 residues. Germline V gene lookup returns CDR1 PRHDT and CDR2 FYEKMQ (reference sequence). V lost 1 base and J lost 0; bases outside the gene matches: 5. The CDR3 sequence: CASSLAFGQGASYEQYF. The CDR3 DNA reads TGTGCCAGCAGCTTAGCATTTGGACAGGGGGCCTCCTACGAGCAGTACTTC.

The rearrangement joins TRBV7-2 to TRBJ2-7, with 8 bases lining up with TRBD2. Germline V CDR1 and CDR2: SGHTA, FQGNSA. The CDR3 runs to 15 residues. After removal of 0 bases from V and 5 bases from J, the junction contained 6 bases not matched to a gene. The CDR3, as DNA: TGTGCCAGCAGCTTAGCAAGCGGGGGCGGCGACGAGCAGTACTTC. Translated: CASSLASGGGDEQYF.

The CDR3 loop reads CASRKQGSDTEAFF. CDR3 nucleotides: TGTGCCAGCAGGAAACAGGGAAGTGACACTGAAGCTTTCTTT. The chain is built from TRBV2 and TRBJ1-1; perhaps TRBD1 as D (6 bases). CDR1 and CDR2 (germline): SNHLY, FYNNEI. Trimming shortened V by 6 bases and J by 3 bases, and 14 bases separated the two germline ends. The CDR3 has 14 residues.

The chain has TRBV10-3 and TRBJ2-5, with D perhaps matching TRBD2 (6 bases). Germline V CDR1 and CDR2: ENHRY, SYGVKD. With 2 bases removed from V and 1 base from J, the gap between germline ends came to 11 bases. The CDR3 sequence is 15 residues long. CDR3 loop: CAISEGGPPQETQYF. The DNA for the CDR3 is TGTGCCATCAGTGAGGGAGGGCCCCCCCAAGAGACCCAGTACTTC.

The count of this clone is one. CDR3 sequence: CASSQGGRYGYTF. The CDR3 region has the DNA TGTGCCAGCAGCCAAGGAGGTCGATATGGCTACACCTTC. V is TRBV14 and J is TRBJ1-2, with D unclear. CDR3 length: 13 amino acids. Trimming pared 1 base from V and 5 bases from J, leaving 8 bases between. From germline, CDR1 is SGHDN and CDR2 FVKESK.

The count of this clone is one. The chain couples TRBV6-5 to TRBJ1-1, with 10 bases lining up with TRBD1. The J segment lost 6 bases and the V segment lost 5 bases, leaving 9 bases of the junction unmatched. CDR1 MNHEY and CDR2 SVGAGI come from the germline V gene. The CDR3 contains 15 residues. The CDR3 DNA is TGTGCCAGCAGTACGGGACAGGGGAGATCCGCTGAAGCTTTCTTT. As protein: CASSTGQGRSAEAFF.